The clone carrying this T cell receptor beta chain was counted many times. This sample is drawn from a study of blood T cell repertoires in COVID-19. Germline loops: CDR1 KGHDR, CDR2 SFDVKD. The CDR3 loop spans 15 amino acids. V dropped 6 bases and J dropped 2; count of bases not matched to a gene: 3. Original processing methods: Amplification of reference gene primers provided the estimated nucleated cell counts. Method: immunoSEQ multiplex PCR; TCRdb's copy keeps in-frame clones and lacks some. The V and J calls and clone size are taken from that table; D and trimming were inferred from the DNA. The sample lists 450,000 to 500,000 clones, roughly 88% occurring once.

The V and J genes are TRBV24-1 and TRBJ2-3, with 11 bases fitting TRBD2. This clonotype was sampled from a human donor in a cohort sampled during active COVID-19. Sequencing was carried out using peripheral blood. For the CDR3, the DNA is TGTGCCACCAGTCGACTAGCGGGGTCCACAGATACGCAGTATTTT. Its protein product is CATSRLAGSTDTQYF.